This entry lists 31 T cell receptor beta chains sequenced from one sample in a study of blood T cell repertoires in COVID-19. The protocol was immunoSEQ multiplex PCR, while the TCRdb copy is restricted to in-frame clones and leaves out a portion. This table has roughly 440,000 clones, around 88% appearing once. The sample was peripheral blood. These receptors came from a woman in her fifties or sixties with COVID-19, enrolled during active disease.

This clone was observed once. The CDR3 nucleotides read TGTGCCAGCAGTCCCACAGAGAATTCACCCCTCCACTTT. The encoded protein is CASSPTENSPLHF. The V and J genes are TRBV12-3 or TRBV12-4 and TRBJ1-6; D uncertain. The CDR3 extends over 13 amino acids. V lost 5 bases and J lost 7, with 9 bases in between.

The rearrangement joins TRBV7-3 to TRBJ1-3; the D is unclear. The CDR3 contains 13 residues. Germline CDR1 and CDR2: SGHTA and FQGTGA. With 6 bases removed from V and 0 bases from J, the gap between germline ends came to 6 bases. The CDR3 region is CASRLSSGNTIYF. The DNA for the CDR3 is TGTGCCAGCAGACTGAGCTCTGGAAACACCATATATTTT.

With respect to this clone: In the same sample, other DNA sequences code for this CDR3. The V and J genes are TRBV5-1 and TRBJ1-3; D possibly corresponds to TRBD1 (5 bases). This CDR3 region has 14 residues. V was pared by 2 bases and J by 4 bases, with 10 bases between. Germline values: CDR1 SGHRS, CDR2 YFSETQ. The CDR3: CASSLGTVGNTIYF. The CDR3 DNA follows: TGCGCCAGCAGCTTAGGGACTGTCGGAAACACCATATATTTT.

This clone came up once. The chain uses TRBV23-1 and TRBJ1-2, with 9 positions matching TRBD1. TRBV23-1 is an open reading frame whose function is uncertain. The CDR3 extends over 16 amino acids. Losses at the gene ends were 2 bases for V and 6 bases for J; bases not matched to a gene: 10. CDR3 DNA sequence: TGCGCCAGCAGTCAACCAGGGACAGGGAGGGGAAATGGCTACACCTTC. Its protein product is CASSQPGTGRGNGYTF.

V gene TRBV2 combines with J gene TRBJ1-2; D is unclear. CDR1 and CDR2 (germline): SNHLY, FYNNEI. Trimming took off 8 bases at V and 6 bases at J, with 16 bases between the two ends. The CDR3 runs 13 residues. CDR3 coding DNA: TGTGCCAGCCGTTGGACTATCGGGGATGGCTACACCTTC. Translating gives CASRWTIGDGYTF.

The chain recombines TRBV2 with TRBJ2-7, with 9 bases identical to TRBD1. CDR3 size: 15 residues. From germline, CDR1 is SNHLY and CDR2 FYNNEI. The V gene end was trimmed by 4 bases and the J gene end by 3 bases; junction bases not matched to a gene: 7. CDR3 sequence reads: CASSARTGALYEQYF. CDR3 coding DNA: TGTGCCAGCAGTGCCCGGACAGGGGCGCTCTACGAGCAGTACTTC. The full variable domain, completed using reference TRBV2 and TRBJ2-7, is EPEVTQTPSHQVTQMGQEVILRCVPISNHLYFYWYRQILGQKVEFLVSFYNNEISEKSEIFDDQFSVERPDGSNFTLKIRSTKLEDSAMYFCASSARTGALYEQYFGPGTRLTVT.

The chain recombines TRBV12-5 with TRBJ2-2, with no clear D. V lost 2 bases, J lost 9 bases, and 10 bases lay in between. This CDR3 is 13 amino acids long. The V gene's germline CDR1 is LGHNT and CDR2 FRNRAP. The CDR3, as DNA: TGTGCTAGTGGTTTGAGTTCTGGCCGGGAGCTGTTTTTT. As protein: CASGLSSGRELFF. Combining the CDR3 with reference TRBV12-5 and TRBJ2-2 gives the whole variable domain DARVTQTPRHKVTEMGQEVTMRCQPILGHNTVFWYRQTMMQGLELLAYFRNRAPLDDSGMPKDRFSAEMPDATLATLKIQPSEPRDSAVYFCASGLSSGRELFFGEGSRLTVL.

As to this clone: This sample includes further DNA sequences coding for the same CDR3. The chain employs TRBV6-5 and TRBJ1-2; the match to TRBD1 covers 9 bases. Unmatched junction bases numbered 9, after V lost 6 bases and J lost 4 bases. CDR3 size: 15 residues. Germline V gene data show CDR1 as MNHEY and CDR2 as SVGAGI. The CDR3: CASRTPGQGAYGYTF. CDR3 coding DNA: TGTGCCAGCAGGACACCGGGACAGGGTGCCTATGGCTACACCTTC.

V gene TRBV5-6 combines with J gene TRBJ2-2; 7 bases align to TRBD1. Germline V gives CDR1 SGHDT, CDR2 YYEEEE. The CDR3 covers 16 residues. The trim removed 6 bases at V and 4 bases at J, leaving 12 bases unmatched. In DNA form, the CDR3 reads TGTGCCAGCACCCCCACCCGACAGGGTGCCACCGGGGAGCTGTTTTTT. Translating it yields CASTPTRQGATGELFF.

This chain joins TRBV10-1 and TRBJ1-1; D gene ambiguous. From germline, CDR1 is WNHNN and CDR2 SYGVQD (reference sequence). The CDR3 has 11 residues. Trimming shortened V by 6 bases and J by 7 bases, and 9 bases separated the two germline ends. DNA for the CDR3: TGCGCCAGCAGCCTGGGAGATGAAGCTTTCTTT. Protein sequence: CASSLGDEAFF.

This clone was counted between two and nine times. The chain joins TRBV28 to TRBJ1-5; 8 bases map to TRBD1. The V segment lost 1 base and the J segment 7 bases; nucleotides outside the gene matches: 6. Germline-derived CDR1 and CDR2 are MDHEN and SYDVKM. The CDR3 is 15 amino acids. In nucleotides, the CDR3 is TGTGCCAGCAGTTTATCAGGACAGGGCGGGCAGCCCCAGCATTTT. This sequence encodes CASSLSGQGGQPQHF.

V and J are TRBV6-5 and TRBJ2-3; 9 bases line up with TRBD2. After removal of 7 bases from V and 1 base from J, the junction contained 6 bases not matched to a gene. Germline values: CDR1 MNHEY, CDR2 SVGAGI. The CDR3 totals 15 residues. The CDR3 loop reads CASKAGGRGTDTQYF. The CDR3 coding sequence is TGTGCCAGCAAAGCGGGGGGTCGGGGCACAGATACGCAGTATTTT.

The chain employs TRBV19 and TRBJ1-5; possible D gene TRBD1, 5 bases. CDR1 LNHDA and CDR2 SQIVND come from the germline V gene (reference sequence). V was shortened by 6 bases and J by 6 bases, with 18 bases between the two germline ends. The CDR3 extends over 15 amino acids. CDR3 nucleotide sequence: TGTGCCAGTAGGGTAGGGGTAGGAGCCAGTCAGCCCCAGCATTTT. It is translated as CASRVGVGASQPQHF.

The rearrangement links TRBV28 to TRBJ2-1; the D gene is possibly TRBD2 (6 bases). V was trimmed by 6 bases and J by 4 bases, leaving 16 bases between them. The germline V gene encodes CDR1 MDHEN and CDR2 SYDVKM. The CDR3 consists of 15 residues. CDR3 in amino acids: CASSPAGLLYNEQFF. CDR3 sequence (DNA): TGTGCCAGCAGCCCCGCGGGACTTCTGTACAATGAGCAGTTCTTC.

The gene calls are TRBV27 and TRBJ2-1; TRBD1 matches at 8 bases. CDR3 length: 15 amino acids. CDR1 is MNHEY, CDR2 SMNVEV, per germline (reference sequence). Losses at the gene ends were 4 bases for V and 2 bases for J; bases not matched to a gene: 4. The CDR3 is CASSSRQGPYNEQFF. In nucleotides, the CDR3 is TGTGCCAGCAGTTCCCGACAGGGGCCCTACAATGAGCAGTTCTTC.

CDR3 residues: CASSPGQGRQETQYF. The CDR3 bases are TGTGCCAGCAGCCCCGGACAGGGAAGACAAGAGACCCAGTACTTC. The chain carries TRBV28 and TRBJ2-5, with TRBD1 matching 8 bases. CDR1 MDHEN and CDR2 SYDVKM come from the germline V gene. The CDR3 is 15 amino acids. The junction had 8 bases not matched to a gene; V was cut back by 6 bases and J by 2 bases.

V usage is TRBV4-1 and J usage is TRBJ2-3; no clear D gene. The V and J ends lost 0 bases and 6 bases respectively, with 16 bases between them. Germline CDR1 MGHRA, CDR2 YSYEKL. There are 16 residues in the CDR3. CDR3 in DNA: TGCGCCAGCAGCCAAGATCGCATGGGCCGCCCCGATACGCAGTATTTT. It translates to CASSQDRMGRPDTQYF.

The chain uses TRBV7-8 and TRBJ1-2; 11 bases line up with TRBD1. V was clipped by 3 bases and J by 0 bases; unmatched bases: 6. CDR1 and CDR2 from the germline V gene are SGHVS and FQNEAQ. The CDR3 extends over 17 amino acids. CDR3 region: CASSLDRGRLTNYGYTF. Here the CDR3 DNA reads TGTGCCAGCAGCTTGGACAGGGGGCGACTTACTAACTATGGCTACACCTTC.

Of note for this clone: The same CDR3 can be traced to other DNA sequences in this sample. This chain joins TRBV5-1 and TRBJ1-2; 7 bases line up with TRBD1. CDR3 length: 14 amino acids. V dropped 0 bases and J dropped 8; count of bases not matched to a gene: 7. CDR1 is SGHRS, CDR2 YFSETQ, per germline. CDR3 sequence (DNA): TGCGCCAGCAGCTTGGGACAGGGACCCGAGGGCTACACCTTC. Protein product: CASSLGQGPEGYTF.

The CDR3 DNA is TGTGCCAGCAGCGACAAACTAGGCGGGACAGATACGCAGTATTTT. This codes for CASSDKLGGTDTQYF. The chain links TRBV11-3 to TRBJ2-3, with D tentatively TRBD2 (5 bases). The V gene's germline CDR1 is SGHNT and CDR2 YENEEA. Trimming left V 5 bases short and J 3 bases short, with 15 bases between. This CDR3 contains 15 residues.

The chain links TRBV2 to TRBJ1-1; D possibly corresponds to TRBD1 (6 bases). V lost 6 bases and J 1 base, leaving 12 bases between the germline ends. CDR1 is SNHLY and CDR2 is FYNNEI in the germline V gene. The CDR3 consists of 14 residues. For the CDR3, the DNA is TGTGCCAGCAGATCATCAGGGGAGAACACTGAAGCTTTCTTT. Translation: CASRSSGENTEAFF.

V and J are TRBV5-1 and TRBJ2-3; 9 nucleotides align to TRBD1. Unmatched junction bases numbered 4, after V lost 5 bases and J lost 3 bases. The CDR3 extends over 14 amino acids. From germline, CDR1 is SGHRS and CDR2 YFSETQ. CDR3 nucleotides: TGCGCCAGCAGACTAGACAGGGGGACAGATACGCAGTATTTT. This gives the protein CASRLDRGTDTQYF.

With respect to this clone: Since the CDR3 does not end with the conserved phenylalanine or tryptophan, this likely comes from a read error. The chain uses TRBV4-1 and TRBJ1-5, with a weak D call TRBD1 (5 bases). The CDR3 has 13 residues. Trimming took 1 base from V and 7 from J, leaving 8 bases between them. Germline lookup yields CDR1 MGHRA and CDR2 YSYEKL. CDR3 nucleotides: TGCGCCAGCAGCCAAGTGAGGGGACAGCCCCAGCATCTT. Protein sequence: CASSQVRGQPQHL.

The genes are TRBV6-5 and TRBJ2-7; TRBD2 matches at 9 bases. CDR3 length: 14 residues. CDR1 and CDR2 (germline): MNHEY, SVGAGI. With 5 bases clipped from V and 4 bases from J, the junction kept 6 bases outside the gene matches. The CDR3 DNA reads TGTGCCAGCAGTCGAGCGGGGGGTGGGTACGAGCAGTACTTC. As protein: CASSRAGGGYEQYF.

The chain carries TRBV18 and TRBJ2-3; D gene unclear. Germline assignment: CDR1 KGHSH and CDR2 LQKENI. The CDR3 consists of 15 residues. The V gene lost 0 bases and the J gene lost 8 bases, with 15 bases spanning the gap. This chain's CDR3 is CASSPPTVEVGTQYF. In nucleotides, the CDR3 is TGTGCCAGCTCACCACCTACCGTCGAGGTTGGTACGCAGTATTTT.

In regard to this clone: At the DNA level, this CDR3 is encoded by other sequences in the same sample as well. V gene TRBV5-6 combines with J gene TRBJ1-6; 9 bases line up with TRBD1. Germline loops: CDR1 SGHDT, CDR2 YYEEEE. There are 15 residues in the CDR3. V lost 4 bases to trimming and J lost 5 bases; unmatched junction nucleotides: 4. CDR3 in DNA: TGTGCCAGCAGCGGGGGACAGGGAGATAATTCACCCCTCCACTTT. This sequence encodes CASSGGQGDNSPLHF.

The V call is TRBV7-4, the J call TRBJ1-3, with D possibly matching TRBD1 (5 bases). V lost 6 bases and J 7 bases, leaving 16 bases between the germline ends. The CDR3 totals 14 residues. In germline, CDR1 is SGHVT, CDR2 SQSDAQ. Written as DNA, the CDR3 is TGTGCCAGCAGTTCGCAGGGTTCGGAGAACACCATATATTTT. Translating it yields CASSSQGSENTIYF.

The CDR3 nucleotides are TGTGCCAGCAGCTTACAGGGGATGAACACTGAAGCTTTCTTT. Amino acids: CASSLQGMNTEAFF. The chain couples TRBV27 to TRBJ1-1; TRBD1 agrees at 7 bases. Germline CDR1 is MNHEY and CDR2 is SMNVEV (reference sequence). There are 14 residues in the CDR3. V gave up 6 bases and J gave up 0 bases; unmatched junction bases: 4.

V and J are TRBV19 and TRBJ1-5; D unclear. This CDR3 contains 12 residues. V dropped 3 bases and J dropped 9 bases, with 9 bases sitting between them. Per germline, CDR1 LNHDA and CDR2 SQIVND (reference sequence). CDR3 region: CASSIPPGPQHF. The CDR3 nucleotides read TGTGCCAGTAGTATCCCCCCGGGGCCCCAGCATTTT.

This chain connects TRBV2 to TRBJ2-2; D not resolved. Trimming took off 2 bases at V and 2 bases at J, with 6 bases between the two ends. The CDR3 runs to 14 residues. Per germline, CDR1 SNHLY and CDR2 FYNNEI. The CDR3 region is CASSERSNTGELFF. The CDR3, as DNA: TGTGCCAGCAGTGAACGGAGTAACACCGGGGAGCTGTTTTTT.

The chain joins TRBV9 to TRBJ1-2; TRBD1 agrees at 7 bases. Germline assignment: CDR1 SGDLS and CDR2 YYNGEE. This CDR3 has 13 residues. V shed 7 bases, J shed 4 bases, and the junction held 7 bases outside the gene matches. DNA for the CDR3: TGTGCCAGCTCGACAGGGCCGCCCTATGGCTACACCTTC. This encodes CASSTGPPYGYTF.